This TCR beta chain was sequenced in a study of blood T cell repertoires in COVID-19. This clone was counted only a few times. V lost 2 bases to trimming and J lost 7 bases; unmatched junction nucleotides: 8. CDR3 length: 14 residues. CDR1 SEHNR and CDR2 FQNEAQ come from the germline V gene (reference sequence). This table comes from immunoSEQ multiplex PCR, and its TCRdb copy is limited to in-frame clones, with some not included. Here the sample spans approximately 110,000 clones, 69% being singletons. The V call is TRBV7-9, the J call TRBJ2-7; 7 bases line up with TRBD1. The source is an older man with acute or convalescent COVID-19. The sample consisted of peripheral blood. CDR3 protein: CASSLSQGIVEQYF. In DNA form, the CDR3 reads TGTGCCAGCAGCTTATCACAGGGGATCGTGGAGCAGTACTTC.